Shown below are 22 T cell receptor beta chains from a single sample sequenced in a study of OX40 agonist ivuxolimab in advanced cancers. TCRdb's copy holds only in-frame clones and misses some; the assay was immunoSEQ multiplex PCR. The sample includes about 48,000 clones, 75% to 85% seen only once; the top ten take about 1%. The starting material was CD4+ or CD8+ T cells sorted from blood, obtained in a trial of the OX40 agonist ivuxolimab. All receptors derive from an adult with an advanced solid tumor such as melanoma, head and neck, liver or kidney cancer.

J is TRBJ1-2 and V is TRBV7-2; D remains unclear. CDR1 is SGHTA, CDR2 FQGNSA, per germline. Trimming shortened V by 1 base and J by 6 bases, and 12 bases separated the two germline ends. CDR3 length: 14 amino acids. This chain's CDR3 is CASSLETYLHGYTF. The CDR3 bases are TGTGCCAGCAGCTTAGAGACATATCTACATGGCTACACCTTC.

CDR3 residues: CASSLRQGDQPQHF. The DNA of the CDR3 is TGTGCCAGCAGCTTAAGGCAGGGAGACCAGCCCCAGCATTTT. The chain joins TRBV11-2 to TRBJ1-5; the D gene is possibly TRBD1 (5 bases). The ends were cut back, 2 bases at V and 7 bases at J, with 12 bases in the middle. This CDR3 has 14 amino acids. From germline, CDR1 is SGHAT and CDR2 FQNNGV.

The rearrangement joins TRBV6-5 to TRBJ2-1; D perhaps matches TRBD1 (6 bases). Germline V lookup: CDR1 MNHEY, CDR2 SVGAGI. This CDR3 is 15 amino acids long. Trimming left V 2 bases short and J 9 bases short, with 17 bases between. The CDR3 here is CASSYRGHKGGEQFF. CDR3 DNA: TGTGCCAGCAGTTACAGGGGACATAAGGGTGGTGAGCAGTTCTTC.

The CDR3, as DNA: TGTGCCAGCACGCAACAGTCCTCTGGAAACACCATATATTTT. This gives the protein CASTQQSSGNTIYF. V and J are TRBV18 and TRBJ1-3; no reliable D call. In germline, CDR1 is KGHSH, CDR2 LQKENI. The CDR3 extends over 14 amino acids. Trimming removed 8 bases from V and 0 bases from J, with 11 bases in between.

In its sample, this clone ranks as medium-sized. V is TRBV4-3 and J is TRBJ2-5; 9 bases map to TRBD2. The CDR3 is made up of 17 amino acids. Unmatched junction bases numbered 9, after V lost 4 bases and J lost 0 bases. Germline V gives CDR1 LGHNA, CDR2 YSLEER. CDR3 in DNA: TGCGCCAGCAGCCCGATGTTGACTAGCGGTTACCAAGAGACCCAGTACTTC. Translation gives CASSPMLTSGYQETQYF.

The chain recombines TRBV5-1 with TRBJ2-2; D may be TRBD2 (6 bases). The CDR3 loop spans 13 amino acids. Germline loops: CDR1 SGHRS, CDR2 YFSETQ. The germline V and J ends were trimmed by 1 base and 8 bases, with 9 bases remaining between them. The CDR3, as DNA: TGCGCCAGCAGCTTGAGGGAGGCGGGGGAGCTGTTTTTT. It is translated as CASSLREAGELFF.

The chain couples TRBV7-2 to TRBJ1-4; TRBD1 might be the D (6 bases). The CDR3 runs to 14 residues. Germline lookup yields CDR1 SGHTA and CDR2 FQGNSA. With 1 base removed from V and 7 bases from J, the gap between germline ends came to 10 bases. The CDR3 DNA is TGTGCCAGCAGCTTAGTATCAGGGGTTGAAAAACTGTTTTTT. Amino acids: CASSLVSGVEKLFF.

The chain links TRBV9 to TRBJ1-3; 7 nucleotides agree with TRBD1. The CDR3 has 18 residues. V trimming: 2 bases; J trimming: 0 bases; junction bases outside the gene matches: 11. Germline loops: CDR1 SGDLS, CDR2 YYNGEE. The CDR3 loop reads CASSVRTSGQSSGNTIYF. The CDR3 nucleotides are TGTGCCAGCAGCGTGAGGACTTCGGGACAGAGCTCTGGAAACACCATATATTTT.

This sequence joins TRBV6-5 and TRBJ1-5; unclear D gene. Trimming left V 0 bases short and J 3 bases short, with 9 bases between. The length of the CDR3 is 15 residues. Germline V gene data show CDR1 as MNHEY and CDR2 as SVGAGI. The chain's CDR3 is CASSYSYKANQPQHF. The CDR3 DNA reads as TGTGCCAGCAGTTACTCGTACAAGGCCAATCAGCCCCAGCATTTT.

The genes are TRBV2 and TRBJ1-2, with no clear D. CDR1 SNHLY and CDR2 FYNNEI come from the germline V gene. The CDR3 is made up of 15 amino acids. V was pared by 6 bases and J by 0 bases, with 14 bases between. The CDR3 is CASRKGAQTNYGYTF. The CDR3 DNA follows: TGTGCCAGCAGAAAAGGAGCCCAGACTAACTATGGCTACACCTTC.

This chain connects TRBV9 to TRBJ2-2, with 8 bases that match TRBD2. Per the germline V gene, CDR1 is SGDLS and CDR2 is YYNGEE. CDR3 length: 16 amino acids. J gave up 3 bases and V 4 bases, and 8 bases lay outside the gene matches. CDR3 DNA sequence: TGTGCCAGCAGCTTCGGGACTAGTAGCGACACCGGGGAGCTGTTTTTT. Translated, it gives CASSFGTSSDTGELFF. Combining the CDR3 with reference TRBV9 and TRBJ2-2 gives the whole variable domain DSGVTQTPKHLITATGQRVTLRCSPRSGDLSVYWYQQSLDQGLQFLIQYYNGEERAKGNILERFSAQQFPDLHSELNLSSLELGDSALYFCASSFGTSSDTGELFFGEGSRLTVL.

V usage is TRBV5-1 and J usage is TRBJ1-4; the D gene is possibly TRBD1 (5 bases). The V end lost 0 bases, the J end lost 3 bases, and 9 bases lay between the germline ends. There are 15 residues in the CDR3. Per the germline V gene, CDR1 is SGHRS and CDR2 is YFSETQ. CDR3 protein: CASSLDAGANEKLFF. As DNA, the CDR3 is TGCGCCAGCAGCTTGGATGCGGGGGCTAATGAAAAACTGTTTTTT.

For this clone: Given a much more abundant clone one base away, this may be a read error. The rearrangement links TRBV7-6 to TRBJ1-6; D gene uncertain. V dropped 2 bases and J dropped 11 bases, with 16 bases sitting between them. CDR3 size: 15 residues. Germline CDR1 and CDR2: SGHVS and FNYEAQ. CDR3 loop: CASSLLSGEKTPLHF. The DNA of the CDR3 is TGTGCCAGCAGCTTATTGTCTGGAGAAAAGACACCCCTCCACTTT.

The chain uses TRBV5-1 and TRBJ2-7; 8 nucleotides match TRBD1. V dropped 3 bases and J dropped 6; count of bases not matched to a gene: 5. Germline CDR1 and CDR2: SGHRS and YFSETQ. CDR3 size: 13 residues. The CDR3 protein is CASSSGQVSEQYF. The CDR3 nucleotides read TGCGCCAGCAGCTCGGGACAGGTGAGCGAGCAGTACTTC.

This chain joins TRBV11-2 and TRBJ2-2, with D perhaps TRBD2 (5 bases). The V end lost 1 base, the J end lost 7 bases, and 13 bases lay between the germline ends. This CDR3 comprises 15 residues. In germline, CDR1 is SGHAT, CDR2 FQNNGV. The CDR3 region is CASSLAGGTVGELFF. The CDR3 DNA follows: TGTGCCAGCAGCTTAGCAGGAGGAACAGTCGGGGAGCTGTTTTTT.

This clone occurred a few times. The chain combines TRBV7-2 with TRBJ1-1, with D unresolved. V lost 4 bases and J 1 base, leaving 13 bases between the germline ends. In germline, CDR1 is SGHTA, CDR2 FQGNSA. This CDR3 has 15 amino acids. Here the CDR3 DNA reads TGTGCCAGCAGCTCAACGGGTTCGGAGAACACTGAAGCTTTCTTT. Translated: CASSSTGSENTEAFF.

The chain is built from TRBV20-1 and TRBJ2-7; a possible D gene is TRBD2 (6 bases). V shed 6 bases and J shed 3 bases, with 9 bases lying between them. Germline values: CDR1 DFQATT, CDR2 SNEGSKA (reference sequence). The CDR3 is 11 amino acids. In DNA form, the CDR3 reads TGCAGTGCCTACGGGAGCTACGAGCAGTACTTC. Protein sequence: CSAYGSYEQYF.

J is TRBJ1-6 and V is TRBV7-8, with TRBD1 matching 7 bases. In germline, CDR1 is SGHVS, CDR2 FQNEAQ. The V gene end was trimmed by 3 bases and the J gene end by 10 bases; junction bases not matched to a gene: 6. This CDR3 is built from 14 residues. Here the CDR3 reads CASSFGQDGSPLHF. The CDR3 DNA sequence: TGTGCCAGCAGCTTTGGACAGGACGGCTCACCCCTCCACTTT. Variable domain in full (rest from reference TRBV7-8 and TRBJ1-6): GAGVSQSPRYKVAKRGQDVALRCDPISGHVSLFWYQQALGQGPEFLTYFQNEAQLDKSGLPSDRFFAERPEGSVSTLKIQRTQQEDSAVYLCASSFGQDGSPLHFGNGTRLTVT.

A few counts support this clone. The chain combines TRBV18 with TRBJ1-5; a weak D match, TRBD1 (6 bases). Trimming cost V 2 bases and J 5 bases, with 10 bases left between them. Germline V gene data show CDR1 as KGHSH and CDR2 as LQKENI. This CDR3 has 14 amino acids. CDR3 nucleotide sequence: TGTGCCAGCTCACCATCACCAGGGGATCAGCCCCAGCATTTT. This sequence encodes CASSPSPGDQPQHF.

In DNA form, the CDR3 reads TGCGCCAGCAGCGTAGTCGGGGGCACTGAAGCTTTCTTT. Its translation: CASSVVGGTEAFF. The chain carries TRBV5-1 and TRBJ1-1; a weak D match, TRBD1 (5 bases). Germline CDR1 SGHRS, CDR2 YFSETQ. V shed 4 bases and J shed 4 bases, with 11 bases lying between them. CDR3 length: 13 amino acids. Combining the CDR3 with reference TRBV5-1 and TRBJ1-1 gives the whole variable domain KAGVTQTPRYLIKTRGQQVTLSCSPISGHRSVSWYQQTPGQGLQFLFEYFSETQRNKGNFPGRFSGRQFSNSRSEMNVSTLELGDSALYLCASSVVGGTEAFFGQGTRLTVV.

This clone was seen a single time. This chain uses TRBV4-3 with TRBJ1-5; 9 bases are shared with TRBD1. The germline V gene has CDR1 LGHNA and CDR2 YSLEER. The CDR3 covers 13 residues. The V segment lost 4 bases and the J segment 9 bases; nucleotides outside the gene matches: 4. In DNA, the CDR3 is TGCGCCAGCAGCCGGGACAGGGTGAGGCCCCAGCATTTT. Protein sequence: CASSRDRVRPQHF.

The chain carries TRBV11-2 and TRBJ2-5; 7 bases are a match to TRBD1. V shed 7 bases, J shed 2 bases, and the junction held 7 bases outside the gene matches. Germline V gene data show CDR1 as SGHAT and CDR2 as FQNNGV. This CDR3 comprises 14 residues. The DNA for the CDR3 is TGTGCCAGCACCCCGACAGGGCTGCAAGAGACCCAGTACTTC. Encoded protein: CASTPTGLQETQYF.